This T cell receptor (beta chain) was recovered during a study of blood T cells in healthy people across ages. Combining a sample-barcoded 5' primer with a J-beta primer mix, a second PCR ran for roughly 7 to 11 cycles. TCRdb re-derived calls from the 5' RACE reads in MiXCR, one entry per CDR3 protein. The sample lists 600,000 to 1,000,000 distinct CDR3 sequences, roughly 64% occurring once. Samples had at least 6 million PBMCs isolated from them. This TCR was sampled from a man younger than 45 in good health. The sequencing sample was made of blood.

This CDR3 is CASSLMAGGEQYF. The CDR3 DNA reads as TGTGCCAGCAGTTTAATGGCAGGGGGCGAGCAGTACTTC. The chain joins TRBV12-3 or TRBV12-4 to TRBJ2-7; 7 bases are a match to TRBD1. The trim removed 2 bases at V and 6 bases at J, leaving 4 bases unmatched. The CDR3 is 13 residues long.